Following are 27 T cell receptor beta chains from one sample sequenced in a study of CD4+ T cells in melanoma. Assay used: immunoSEQ multiplex PCR; TCRdb lists only in-frame clones, some missing. Of fewer than 20,000 clones listed, over 70% are singletons. The sequencing sample was made of cells from a culture (not recorded whether cultured in vitro). The source of these receptors is a human donor with melanoma.

The chain couples TRBV5-4 to TRBJ2-5, with 8 bases that match TRBD2. The CDR3 extends over 16 amino acids. The germline V gene has CDR1 SGHNT and CDR2 YYREEE (reference sequence). J lost 3 bases, V lost 0 bases, and 7 bases had no gene match. The CDR3 is CASSLVSRGGEETQYF. The CDR3, as DNA: TGTGCCAGCAGCTTGGTATCACGGGGGGGGGAAGAGACCCAGTACTTC. Full variable domain (missing parts from reference TRBV5-4 and TRBJ2-5): ETGVTQSPTHLIKTRGQQVTLRCSSQSGHNTVSWYQQALGQGPQFIFQYYREEENGRGNFPPRFSGLQFPNYSSELNVNALELDDSALYLCASSLVSRGGEETQYFGPGTRLLVL.

This clone was detected a few times. The rearrangement joins TRBV5-1 to TRBJ1-1; D is ambiguous. V dropped 2 bases and J dropped 4 bases, with 15 bases sitting between them. The germline V gene has CDR1 SGHRS and CDR2 YFSETQ. The CDR3 has 15 amino acids. DNA for the CDR3: TGCGCCAGCAGCTTAGACCCGACATCCCTCACTGAAGCTTTCTTT. Translated: CASSLDPTSLTEAFF.

By share, this clone ranks as medium-sized (0.01 to 0.1%). V usage is TRBV7-2 and J usage is TRBJ1-5; D call uncertain. With 6 bases removed from V and 3 bases from J, the gap between germline ends came to 9 bases. This CDR3 region has 13 residues. Germline CDR1 SGHTA, CDR2 FQGNSA. CDR3 DNA sequence: TGTGCCAGCAGACGTGGTAACAATCAGCCCCAGCATTTT. Its translation: CASRRGNNQPQHF.

The chain has TRBV5-4 and TRBJ2-3, with a tentative D call TRBD2 (6 bases). Looked up from germline, CDR1 is SGHNT and CDR2 is YYREEE (reference sequence). Between the trimmed V and J ends, which lost 4 bases and 6 bases, there was a span of 24 bases. CDR3 size: 17 residues. Here the CDR3 DNA reads TGTGCCAGCAGCACTCGGGAACGGGGGAGGCGTCTGGATACGCAGTATTTT. The encoded protein is CASSTRERGRRLDTQYF.

The chain couples TRBV4-2 to TRBJ1-2; no definite D call. CDR1 LGHNA and CDR2 YNFKEQ come from the germline V gene. The germline V and J ends were trimmed by 0 bases and 3 bases, with 14 bases remaining between them. The CDR3 is 16 residues long. For the CDR3, the DNA is TGTGCCAGCAGCCAAGATCAGAACCGTGGGTACTATGGCTACACCTTC. This gives the protein CASSQDQNRGYYGYTF.

The V gene is TRBV7-3, the J gene TRBJ2-7; 8 nucleotides match TRBD2. This CDR3 has 16 amino acids. CDR1 and CDR2 from the germline V gene are SGHTA and FQGTGA. V lost 0 bases and J lost 0; bases outside the gene matches: 4. This CDR3 is CASSLTPAGGSYEQYF. CDR3 sequence (DNA): TGTGCCAGCAGCTTAACCCCGGCGGGGGGCTCCTACGAGCAGTACTTC.

V and J are TRBV7-9 and TRBJ1-3; unclear D gene. Germline values: CDR1 SEHNR, CDR2 FQNEAQ (reference sequence). The CDR3 totals 15 residues. Trimming left V 1 base short and J 7 bases short, with 14 bases between. CDR3 amino acids: CASSLEGSLGNTIYF. CDR3 DNA: TGTGCCAGCAGCTTAGAGGGTTCCCTAGGGAACACCATATATTTT.

The rearrangement joins TRBV21-1 to TRBJ2-4. TRBV21-1 is listed as a pseudogene. The CDR3 totals 16 residues. This CDR3 reads CASDRRGTCAKNIQYF. The CDR3 DNA reads as TGTGCCAGCGATCGGAGGGGGACGTGTGCCAAAAACATTCAGTACTTC.

The chain links TRBV4-1 to TRBJ2-5; D uncertain. V was cut by 0 bases and J by 2 bases, with 10 bases left in between. Per germline, CDR1 MGHRA and CDR2 YSYEKL. This CDR3 has 15 residues. The CDR3, as DNA: TGCGCCAGCAGCCAAGATTACAGACAACAAGAGACCCAGTACTTC. It codes for CASSQDYRQQETQYF.

V and J are TRBV30 and TRBJ2-1, with 7 bases that match TRBD2. The CDR3 runs 14 residues. V trimming: 8 bases; J trimming: 5 bases; junction bases outside the gene matches: 12. The germline CDR1 and CDR2 sequences are GTSNPN and SVGIG (reference sequence). CDR3 amino acids: CAGLGQRDHNEQFF. The CDR3 bases are TGTGCCGGCCTCGGCCAGCGGGATCACAATGAGCAGTTCTTC.

The V and J genes are TRBV7-3 and TRBJ2-1, with 8 positions matching TRBD2. The ends lost 5 bases at V and 5 bases at J; junction bases unmatched: 8. CDR1 SGHTA and CDR2 FQGTGA come from the germline V gene. The CDR3 contains 15 residues. CDR3 sequence (DNA): TGTGCCAGCAGCCCATCGTCCGGGGGGGACAATGAGCAGTTCTTC. Translated, it gives CASSPSSGGDNEQFF.

The V and J genes are TRBV19 and TRBJ1-1, with 9 bases identical to TRBD1. The germline CDR1 and CDR2 sequences are LNHDA and SQIVND (reference sequence). The ends lost 4 bases at V and 1 base at J; junction bases unmatched: 4. The CDR3 is made up of 15 amino acids. The CDR3 sequence is CASSTLGQGNTEAFF. Here the CDR3 DNA reads TGTGCCAGTAGTACTTTGGGACAGGGGAACACTGAAGCTTTCTTT.

The rearrangement joins TRBV29-1 to TRBJ1-1; D call uncertain. CDR1 is SQVTM, CDR2 ANQGSEA, per germline. The CDR3 contains 10 residues. The ends were cut back, 6 bases at V and 8 bases at J, with 10 bases in the middle. DNA of the CDR3: TGCAGCGTAAAGAGCCCCGAAGCTTTCTTT. The encoded protein is CSVKSPEAFF.

This clone was seen a handful of times. The rearrangement joins TRBV2 to TRBJ2-7; TRBD1 might be the D (7 bases). This CDR3 region has 13 residues. The V gene's germline CDR1 is SNHLY and CDR2 FYNNEI. V gave up 7 bases and J gave up 0 bases, with 10 bases separating them. CDR3 nucleotide sequence: TGTGCCAGCACAGGGGGGACCTCCTACGAGCAGTACTTC. Translation: CASTGGTSYEQYF.

This sequence joins TRBV5-1 and TRBJ2-7; TRBD1 aligns across 12 bases. The ends lost 4 bases at V and 4 bases at J; junction bases unmatched: 3. Per the germline V gene, CDR1 is SGHRS and CDR2 is YFSETQ. The CDR3 length is 14 residues. CDR3 region: CASSVGQGAYEQYF. The CDR3 DNA is TGCGCCAGCAGCGTGGGACAGGGGGCTTACGAGCAGTACTTC.

The genes are TRBV18 and TRBJ2-2; D is undetermined. Deletions cut 4 bases from V and 2 bases from J, with 5 bases between. Per the germline V gene, CDR1 is KGHSH and CDR2 is LQKENI. The CDR3 loop spans 13 amino acids. CDR3 sequence reads: CASSLGNTGELFF. In nucleotides, the CDR3 is TGTGCCAGCTCACTCGGAAACACCGGGGAGCTGTTTTTT.

This clone was seen a single time. The DNA of the CDR3 is TGTGCCAGCAGCCCCCGAGGCGGGAATGAAAAACTGTTTTTT. It yields the protein CASSPRGGNEKLFF. The V gene is TRBV6-1, the J gene TRBJ1-4; unclear D gene. The CDR3 covers 14 residues. The V and J ends lost 6 bases and 5 bases respectively, with 13 bases between them. Per germline, CDR1 MNHNS and CDR2 SASEGT.

The J gene is TRBJ2-3, the V gene TRBV10-1; D gene ambiguous. V shed 2 bases and J shed 6 bases, with 6 bases lying between them. The CDR3 extends over 12 amino acids. From germline, CDR1 is WNHNN and CDR2 SYGVQD (reference sequence). The CDR3 region has the DNA TGCGCCAGCAGTGAGCTGATGGATACGCAGTATTTT. Translated, it gives CASSELMDTQYF.

The chain employs TRBV6-1 and TRBJ2-7, with 8 bases matching TRBD1. The ends lost 8 bases at V and 1 base at J; junction bases unmatched: 10. The germline gives CDR1 MNHNS, CDR2 SASEGT. The CDR3 length is 15 residues. The CDR3 loop reads CASRDRGVLSYEQYF. The CDR3 DNA reads TGTGCCAGCCGAGACAGGGGAGTTTTGTCCTACGAGCAGTACTTC.

The DNA for the CDR3 is TGTGCCTGGAGTAAAGCCACAGATACGCAGTATTTT. Its translation: CAWSKATDTQYF. This chain uses TRBV30 with TRBJ2-3; D remains unclear. The CDR3 has 12 residues. Trimming left V 2 bases short and J 2 bases short, with 5 bases between. Germline CDR1 and CDR2: GTSNPN and SVGIG (reference sequence).

This chain uses TRBV4-1 with TRBJ2-5; 7 bases are shared with TRBD1. The germline CDR1 and CDR2 sequences are MGHRA and YSYEKL. J gave up 3 bases and V 4 bases, and 14 bases lay outside the gene matches. This CDR3 has 17 residues. The CDR3, as DNA: TGCGCCAGCAGCCGCCTGCCCAGTCCGACAGGGAAAGAGACCCAGTACTTC. Translated: CASSRLPSPTGKETQYF.

V and J are TRBV13 and TRBJ1-6, with D possibly TRBD1 on 5 matching bases. The CDR3 length is 12 residues. From germline, CDR1 is PRHDT and CDR2 FYEKMQ (reference sequence). V shed 5 bases and J shed 14 bases, with 13 bases lying between them. The CDR3 reads CASSHNRLTLHF. DNA for the CDR3: TGTGCCAGCAGCCATAACAGGCTCACCCTCCACTTT.

The rearrangement uses TRBV6-1 and TRBJ1-2; 11 bases align to TRBD1. The CDR3 sequence is 15 residues long. The germline gives CDR1 MNHNS, CDR2 SASEGT. V trimming: 3 bases; J trimming: 7 bases; junction bases outside the gene matches: 7. CDR3 amino acids: CASSEDRGLLGGYTF. For the CDR3, the DNA is TGTGCCAGCAGTGAGGACAGGGGGCTTTTAGGTGGCTACACCTTC.

The chain is built from TRBV5-4 and TRBJ2-3; no firm D call. Trimming took off 3 bases at V and 4 bases at J, with 6 bases between the two ends. The germline V gene has CDR1 SGHNT and CDR2 YYREEE (reference sequence). This CDR3 contains 12 residues. The DNA for the CDR3 is TGTGCCAGCAGCTCCTGGGCAGATACGCAGTATTTT. This gives the protein CASSSWADTQYF.

The rearrangement joins TRBV15 to TRBJ2-1, with D tentatively TRBD2 (6 bases). The CDR3 has 14 residues. V was cut by 5 bases and J by 12 bases, with 20 bases left in between. CDR1 and CDR2 (germline): LNHNV, YYDKDF (reference sequence). CDR3 sequence: CATSAHTNPGGQFF. Here the CDR3 DNA reads TGTGCCACCAGCGCCCACACTAACCCCGGGGGGCAGTTCTTC.

This chain uses TRBV4-1 with TRBJ2-3; D remains ambiguous. V shed 3 bases and J shed 6 bases, with 13 bases lying between them. Germline assignment: CDR1 MGHRA and CDR2 YSYEKL. The CDR3 contains 14 residues. CDR3 coding DNA: TGCGCCAGCAGCCACGCCGTTCGACCGGATACGCAGTATTTT. Amino acid sequence: CASSHAVRPDTQYF.

The count of this clone is one. The chain is built from TRBV19 and TRBJ1-2, with TRBD1 as a possible D gene (6 bases). The CDR3 is 16 amino acids. The germline CDR1 and CDR2 sequences are LNHDA and SQIVND (reference sequence). V was clipped by 4 bases and J by 2 bases, with 17 bases between them. The CDR3 loop is CASSTQGLVFNYGYTF. The CDR3, as DNA: TGTGCCAGTAGTACCCAGGGGCTAGTGTTCAACTATGGCTACACCTTC.